This T cell receptor (beta chain) was profiled in a study of STAT5B mutations in CD4+ large granular lymphocyte leukemia. Study in general: Among healthy donors, a particular HLA allele went with more CDR3 'QG' motifs. Findings and limits, study-wide: 8/27 top patient clones versus 2/35 control clones were TRBV06-family.

Sequencing was at survey level. Original processing notes: A productive frequency of 2.59 x 10-5 was the lowest detectable. Method: immunoSEQ multiplex PCR; TCRdb's copy keeps in-frame clones and lacks some. That table gives V, J and clone size, and the DNA gave D and trimming. The table includes 20,000 to 30,000 clones, approximately 80% detected once. The CDR3 spans 14 residues. Germline lookup yields CDR1 SQVTM and CDR2 ANQGSEA. V trimming: 7 bases; J trimming: 6 bases; junction bases outside the gene matches: 10. As to this clone: Its antigen remains unidentified.

The gene calls are TRBV29-1 and TRBJ2-2; 8 bases map to TRBD1. The sample taken for sequencing was CD4+ T cells from blood buffy coats. This receptor was taken from a human donor in good health. The CDR3 DNA is TGCAGCGCCGGACAGGGTAGATCCCCCGGGGAGCTGTTTTTT. This translates into CSAGQGRSPGELFF.